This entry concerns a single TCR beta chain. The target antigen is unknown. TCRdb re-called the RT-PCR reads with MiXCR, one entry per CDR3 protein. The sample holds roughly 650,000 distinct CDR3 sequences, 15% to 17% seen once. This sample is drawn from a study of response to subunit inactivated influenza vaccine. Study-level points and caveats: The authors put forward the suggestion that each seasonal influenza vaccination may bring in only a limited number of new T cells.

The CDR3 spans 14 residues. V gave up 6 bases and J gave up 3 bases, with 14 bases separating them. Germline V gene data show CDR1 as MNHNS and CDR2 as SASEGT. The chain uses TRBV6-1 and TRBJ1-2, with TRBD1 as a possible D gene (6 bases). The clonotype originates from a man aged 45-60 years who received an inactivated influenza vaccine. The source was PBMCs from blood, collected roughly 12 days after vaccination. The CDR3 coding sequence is TGTGCCAGCAGAGAGTGGGGACACTACTATGGCTACACCTTC. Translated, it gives CASREWGHYYGYTF.